This T cell receptor beta chain was profiled in a study of shared clonotypes between healthy human individuals. TCRdb's table, derived via immunoSEQ multiplex PCR, lists solely in-frame clones and lacks some. The table shows hundreds of thousands of clones, with under 80% occurring only once. Germline lookup yields CDR1 KGHSH and CDR2 LQKENI. V shed 4 bases and J shed 6 bases, with 15 bases lying between them. The CDR3 extends over 14 amino acids. V gene TRBV18 combines with J gene TRBJ1-1, with TRBD1 as a possible D gene (5 bases). Sequences were obtained from memory CD4+ T cells sorted from blood. As to subset: CD45RA-negative fraction. The sequence was collected from a woman aged 30 to 39 in good health. Here the CDR3 reads CASSRSGGVAEAFF. DNA for the CDR3: TGTGCCAGCTCACGAAGTGGAGGGGTCGCTGAAGCTTTCTTT.